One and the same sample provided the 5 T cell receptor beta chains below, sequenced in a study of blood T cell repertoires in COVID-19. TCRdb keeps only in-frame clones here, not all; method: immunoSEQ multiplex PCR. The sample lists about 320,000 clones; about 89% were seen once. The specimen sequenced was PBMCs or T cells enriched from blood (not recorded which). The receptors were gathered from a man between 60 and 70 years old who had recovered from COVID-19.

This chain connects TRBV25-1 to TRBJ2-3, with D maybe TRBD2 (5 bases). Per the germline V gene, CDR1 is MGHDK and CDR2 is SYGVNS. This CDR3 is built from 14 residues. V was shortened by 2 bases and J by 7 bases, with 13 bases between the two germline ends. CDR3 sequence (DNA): TGTGCCAGCAGTGAAATTAGTGAGGGTAATACGCAGTATTTT. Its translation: CASSEISEGNTQYF.

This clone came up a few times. CDR3 protein: CASSRRWTGSLSNYGYTF. The CDR3 coding sequence is TGCGCCAGCAGCCGGCGGTGGACAGGGAGCCTCTCTAACTATGGCTACACCTTC. The rearrangement uses TRBV5-1 and TRBJ1-2; 8 nucleotides agree with TRBD1. Germline V gene data show CDR1 as SGHRS and CDR2 as YFSETQ. The CDR3 length is 18 residues. V was pared by 4 bases and J by 0 bases, with 14 bases of the junction left unmatched.

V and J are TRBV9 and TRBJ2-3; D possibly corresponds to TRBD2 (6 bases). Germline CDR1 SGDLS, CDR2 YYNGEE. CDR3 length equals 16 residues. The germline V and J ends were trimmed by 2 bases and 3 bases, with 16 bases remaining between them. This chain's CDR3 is CASSVQEGRGTDTQYF. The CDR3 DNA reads TGTGCCAGCAGCGTCCAGGAGGGCCGAGGGACAGATACGCAGTATTTT.

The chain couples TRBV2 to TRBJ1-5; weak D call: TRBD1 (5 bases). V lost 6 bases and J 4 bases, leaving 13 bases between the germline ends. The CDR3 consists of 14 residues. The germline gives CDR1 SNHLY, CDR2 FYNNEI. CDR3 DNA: TGTGCCAGCAGAGGAGGGACGGATAATCAGCCCCAGCATTTT. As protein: CASRGGTDNQPQHF.

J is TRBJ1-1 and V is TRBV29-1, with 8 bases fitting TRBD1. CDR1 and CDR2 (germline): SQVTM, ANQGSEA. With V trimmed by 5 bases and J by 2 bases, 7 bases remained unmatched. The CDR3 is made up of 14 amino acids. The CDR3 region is CSVLRQGSNTEAFF. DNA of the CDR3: TGCAGCGTTCTCCGACAGGGGAGTAACACTGAAGCTTTCTTT.